A single sample gave rise to the 26 T cell receptor beta chains below, sequenced in a study of patients and donors after allogeneic stem cell transplantation. MiXCR was run by TCRdb on the RT-PCR reads, yielding one entry per CDR3 protein. The table records about 960,000 distinct CDR3 sequences, roughly 17% of them present only once. The sequenced sample was blood, either unsorted or a sorted T cell fraction (not recorded which). All receptors come from a human donor who was either an allogeneic HSCT recipient or a stem cell or donor lymphocyte infusion donor (not recorded which). It is not recorded whose cells these are; they may come from a transplant donor.

This clonotype has at least ten counts. The V gene is TRBV20-1, the J gene TRBJ2-3, with TRBD1 identical over 9 bases. V was pared by 3 bases and J by 4 bases, with 8 bases of the junction left unmatched. Looked up from germline, CDR1 is DFQATT and CDR2 is SNEGSKA (reference sequence). CDR3 length: 15 amino acids. The CDR3 is CSARAGTGWADTQYF. The DNA for the CDR3 is TGCAGTGCTAGGGCCGGGACAGGGTGGGCAGATACGCAGTATTTT.

The genes are TRBV20-1 and TRBJ2-1, with a weak D call TRBD2 (5 bases). Germline values: CDR1 DFQATT, CDR2 SNEGSKA (reference sequence). Trimming shortened V by 1 base and J by 7 bases, and 14 bases separated the two germline ends. The CDR3 covers 14 residues. The CDR3 reads CSARGDLTRNEQFF. The CDR3 DNA reads as TGCAGTGCTAGAGGAGATCTAACTAGAAATGAGCAGTTCTTC.

The chain combines TRBV6-5 with TRBJ1-2, with D perhaps TRBD1 (5 bases). The CDR3 totals 14 residues. The germline V and J ends were trimmed by 0 bases and 8 bases, with 13 bases remaining between them. In germline, CDR1 is MNHEY, CDR2 SVGAGI. The CDR3 DNA sequence: TGTGCCAGCAGTTACTCGGACCGGGGACTAGGCTACACCTTC. As protein: CASSYSDRGLGYTF.

This chain connects TRBV28 to TRBJ2-5, with TRBD2 as a possible D gene (6 bases). V was pared by 1 base and J by 6 bases, with 15 bases between. This CDR3 spans 15 amino acids. The germline CDR1 and CDR2 sequences are MDHEN and SYDVKM. The CDR3 loop reads CASSLLGGTLQTQYF. CDR3 nucleotides: TGTGCCAGCAGTTTATTGGGCGGGACCCTTCAGACCCAGTACTTC. Drawing the rest from reference TRBV28 and TRBJ2-5, the complete variable domain is DVKVTQSSRYLVKRTGEKVFLECVQDMDHENMFWYRQDPGLGLRLIYFSYDVKMKEKGDIPEGYSVSREKKERFSLILESASTNQTSMYLCASSLLGGTLQTQYFGPGTRLLVL.

This clonotype was counted only a few times. The chain carries TRBV9 and TRBJ2-5, with D possibly being TRBD2 (6 bases). The CDR3 is made up of 17 amino acids. Trimming removed 1 base from V and 0 bases from J, with 16 bases in between. CDR1 and CDR2 (germline): SGDLS, YYNGEE. The CDR3 nucleotides read TGTGCCAGCAGCGTAAACCTAAGGACGGGGGACCAAGAGACCCAGTACTTC. Protein sequence: CASSVNLRTGDQETQYF.

This chain links TRBV5-1 with TRBJ2-2; D is unresolved. Germline CDR1 and CDR2: SGHRS and YFSETQ. V lost 0 bases and J 0 bases, leaving 12 bases between the germline ends. The CDR3 covers 17 residues. Written as DNA, the CDR3 is TGCGCCAGCAGCTTGGGTTTGGGCGGTTCGAACACCGGGGAGCTGTTTTTT. It translates to CASSLGLGGSNTGELFF.

This clonotype was observed a few times. The chain links TRBV7-9 to TRBJ2-2; tentatively, D is TRBD1 (6 bases). CDR1 is SEHNR, CDR2 FQNEAQ, per germline (reference sequence). Deletions cut 2 bases from V and 4 bases from J, with 11 bases between. The CDR3 totals 15 residues. DNA of the CDR3: TGTGCCAGCAGCTTAATACAGGGTCGCACCGGGGAGCTGTTTTTT. Translated, it gives CASSLIQGRTGELFF.

The chain links TRBV5-1 to TRBJ1-1; D unresolved. This CDR3 is 14 amino acids long. The germline V gene has CDR1 SGHRS and CDR2 YFSETQ. V lost 1 base, J lost 4 bases, and 11 bases lay in between. The CDR3 DNA follows: TGCGCCAGCAGCTTGAGAGGCCTTCTCACTGAAGCTTTCTTT. Its protein product is CASSLRGLLTEAFF.

The rearrangement links TRBV7-2 to TRBJ1-2; 7 bases agree with TRBD1. From germline, CDR1 is SGHTA and CDR2 FQGNSA. The CDR3 runs to 14 residues. V trimming: 0 bases; J trimming: 5 bases; junction bases outside the gene matches: 3. CDR3 residues: CASSLANRGYGYTF. For the CDR3, the DNA is TGTGCCAGCAGCTTAGCGAACAGGGGTTATGGCTACACCTTC. Together with reference TRBV7-2 and TRBJ1-2, the CDR3 gives the full variable domain: GAGVSQSPSNKVTEKGKDVELRCDPISGHTALYWYRQSLGQGLEFLIYFQGNSAPDKSGLPSDRFSAERTGGSVSTLTIQRTQQEDSAVYLCASSLANRGYGYTFGSGTRLTVV.

The gene calls are TRBV7-8 and TRBJ1-5; 7 bases map to TRBD1. The CDR3 totals 14 residues. CDR1 SGHVS and CDR2 FQNEAQ come from the germline V gene. J lost 8 bases, V lost 5 bases, and 9 bases had no gene match. The CDR3 region has the DNA TGTGCCAGCAGCACAGGGACAGCCCCCGAGCCCCAGCATTTT. The encoded protein is CASSTGTAPEPQHF. The variable domain in full, with the rest retrieved from reference TRBV7-8 and TRBJ1-5, is GAGVSQSPRYKVAKRGQDVALRCDPISGHVSLFWYQQALGQGPEFLTYFQNEAQLDKSGLPSDRFFAERPEGSVSTLKIQRTQQEDSAVYLCASSTGTAPEPQHFGDGTRLSIL.

This clonotype appeared a few times. The CDR3 loop reads CASEGEQFF. CDR3 in DNA: TGTGCCAGCGAAGGTGAGCAGTTCTTC. V usage is TRBV5-8 and J usage is TRBJ2-1; D is uncertain. CDR1 is SGHTS and CDR2 is YDEGEE in the germline V gene. The CDR3 extends over 9 amino acids. The V end lost 7 bases, the J end lost 9 bases, and 5 bases lay between the germline ends.

This sequence joins TRBV18 and TRBJ1-2, with D hard to call. This CDR3 region has 13 residues. Trimming removed 2 bases at V and 6 bases at J, with 10 bases between. Germline CDR1 and CDR2: KGHSH and LQKENI. The CDR3 DNA reads as TGTGCCAGCTCACCAGGGATCCTAGATGGCTACACCTTC. It yields the protein CASSPGILDGYTF.

Ten or more counts support this clonotype. The genes are TRBV20-1 and TRBJ1-1; a weak D match, TRBD1 (6 bases). CDR1 is DFQATT, CDR2 SNEGSKA, per germline (reference sequence). Trimming pared 0 bases from V and 1 base from J, leaving 15 bases between. CDR3 length: 16 amino acids. The CDR3 sequence: CSAREGHRVGNTEAFF. For the CDR3, the DNA is TGCAGTGCTAGAGAGGGACACAGGGTCGGGAACACTGAAGCTTTCTTT.

This sequence joins TRBV7-9 and TRBJ1-3, with 7 bases matching TRBD1. After removal of 3 bases from V and 0 bases from J, the junction contained 8 bases not matched to a gene. The CDR3 covers 17 residues. Germline assignment: CDR1 SEHNR and CDR2 FQNEAQ (reference sequence). The CDR3 DNA reads TGTGCCAGCAGCTTTACCCCGGGGACAGCCTCTGGAAACACCATATATTTT. Amino acids: CASSFTPGTASGNTIYF.

CDR3: CASSLRLSYEQYF. The CDR3 DNA follows: TGTGCCAGCAGTTTAAGGCTCTCCTACGAGCAGTACTTC. V usage is TRBV12-3 or TRBV12-4 and J usage is TRBJ2-7; unclear D gene. The CDR3 length is 13 residues. Trimming pared 2 bases from V and 0 bases from J, leaving 5 bases between.

In its sample, this clonotype was seen many times. The chain has TRBV29-1 and TRBJ1-2; 9 bases are shared with TRBD1. Germline assignment: CDR1 SQVTM and CDR2 ANQGSEA. With 7 bases clipped from V and 8 bases from J, the junction kept 11 bases outside the gene matches. The CDR3 has 13 residues. CDR3: CSAGQGPPGGYTF. The CDR3 DNA reads as TGCAGCGCCGGACAGGGGCCGCCGGGAGGCTACACCTTC.

This clonotype was detected only a few times. The genes are TRBV25-1 and TRBJ2-7; TRBD2 might be the D (7 bases). The CDR3 runs to 16 residues. Between the trimmed V and J ends, which lost 2 bases and 0 bases, there was a span of 14 bases. Germline V CDR1 and CDR2: MGHDK, SYGVNS. For the CDR3, the DNA is TGTGCCAGCAGTGAAGGTTTGAGGGGGGGCTCCTACGAGCAGTACTTC. Translating gives CASSEGLRGGSYEQYF.

This clonotype came up many times. The chain employs TRBV12-3 or TRBV12-4 and TRBJ2-1, with 10 bases aligning to TRBD1. The CDR3 spans 15 residues. The V gene end was trimmed by 6 bases and the J gene end by 2 bases; junction bases not matched to a gene: 4. CDR3 nucleotides: TGTGCCAGCAGAGGGACAGGGGAAGCCTACAATGAGCAGTTCTTC. Amino acids: CASRGTGEAYNEQFF.

The V and J genes are TRBV7-8 and TRBJ2-7, with TRBD1 identical over 10 bases. CDR1 is SGHVS, CDR2 FQNEAQ, per germline. The J segment lost 7 bases and the V segment lost 5 bases, leaving 8 bases of the junction unmatched. The CDR3 covers 14 residues. The CDR3 region is CASSLGTGVREQYF. CDR3 nucleotide sequence: TGTGCCAGCAGCCTCGGGACAGGGGTTCGGGAGCAGTACTTC.

This clonotype was recorded a few times. CDR3 sequence: CASSMGYPNEQFF. The DNA for the CDR3 is TGTGCCAGTAGCATGGGGTACCCGAATGAGCAGTTCTTC. The rearrangement links TRBV19 to TRBJ2-1; D uncertain. Germline assignment: CDR1 LNHDA and CDR2 SQIVND (reference sequence). With 6 bases removed from V and 7 bases from J, the gap between germline ends came to 13 bases. This CDR3 has 13 amino acids.

A few counts support this clonotype. V usage is TRBV3-1 and J usage is TRBJ2-7; D is perhaps TRBD1 (6 bases). Germline V CDR1 and CDR2: LGHDT, YNNKEL (reference sequence). The CDR3 totals 13 residues. V dropped 2 bases and J dropped 3 bases, with 8 bases sitting between them. The CDR3 reads CASSQLQGYEQYF. The CDR3 coding sequence is TGTGCCAGCAGCCAATTACAGGGCTACGAGCAGTACTTC.

The chain joins TRBV12-3 or TRBV12-4 to TRBJ2-1; TRBD1 agrees at 7 bases. The length of the CDR3 is 13 residues. Trimming cost V 10 bases and J 4 bases; bases outside gene matches: 7. CDR3 bases: TGTGCCATCAACGGACAGGAGTACAATGAGCAGTTCTTC. Its protein product is CAINGQEYNEQFF.

V usage is TRBV7-2 and J usage is TRBJ1-1; D is perhaps TRBD1 (5 bases). The CDR3 is 13 residues long. Germline CDR1 SGHTA, CDR2 FQGNSA. Trimming stripped 4 bases from V and 4 bases from J, with 10 bases between. CDR3 bases: TGTGCCAGCAGCTCCTGGCAGGGCACTGAAGCTTTCTTT. It encodes CASSSWQGTEAFF.

A few counts support this clonotype. The V call is TRBV12-3 or TRBV12-4, the J call TRBJ2-7; possibly TRBD2 for D (5 bases). The germline V and J ends were trimmed by 5 bases and 0 bases, with 11 bases remaining between them. This CDR3 spans 14 amino acids. CDR3 amino acids: CASSHTSYSYEQYF. The CDR3, as DNA: TGTGCCAGCAGTCATACTAGTTACTCCTACGAGCAGTACTTC.

The V and J genes are TRBV7-2 and TRBJ1-2, with no clear D. The V gene lost 6 bases and the J gene lost 3 bases, with 14 bases spanning the gap. Per the germline V gene, CDR1 is SGHTA and CDR2 is FQGNSA. There are 14 residues in the CDR3. The CDR3 DNA sequence: TGTGCCAGCAGTCCAGCGGCGTTTGACTATGGCTACACCTTC. Its translation is CASSPAAFDYGYTF.

This chain connects TRBV4-2 to TRBJ2-7; D is uncertain. The V gene's germline CDR1 is LGHNA and CDR2 YNFKEQ. Trimming removed 0 bases from V and 0 bases from J, with 15 bases in between. The length of the CDR3 is 17 residues. The CDR3 DNA reads as TGTGCCAGCAGCCAAGATCCTGGCGCCGTGGGCTCCTACGAGCAGTACTTC. It translates to CASSQDPGAVGSYEQYF.